This TCR beta chain was observed in a study of Graves' ophthalmopathy and Graves' hyperthyroidism. Serum thyroxine and TRAb, along with clinical symptoms, thyroid ultrasound and orbital computed tomography, were what diagnosis relied on. RNA transcripts were the template, and TCR beta CDR3 regions were amplified from them. The authors performed first-round RT-PCR with HTBI primers and then a second-round multiplex PCR. TCRdb re-called the multiplex PCR reads with MiXCR, one entry per CDR3 protein. The sample has around 1.1 million distinct CDR3 sequences; roughly 35% are singletons. In this sample, this clonotype turned up many times. The antigen is undetermined. The junction shows a germline mismatch at one end, possibly a read error. The study, taken as a whole, reports: Most thyroid clonotypes with frequency above 0.001 were detected in blood too. A 13-signature model separated ophthalmopathy from stable hyperthyroidism, reaching 85% to 90% sensitivity and 81.08% specificity cross-validated.

The receptor was isolated from an adult man with Graves' hyperthyroidism. Material for sequencing was peripheral blood or thyroid tissue (not recorded which).

CDR3 sequence (DNA): TGTGCCAGCAGTGAAGTTAGGTTTCTCTTC. Translating it yields CASSEVRFLF. This chain uses TRBV2 with TRBJ1-2; D gene uncertain. CDR3 length: 10 amino acids. Germline CDR1 is SNHLY and CDR2 is FYNNEI. Using reference TRBV2 and TRBJ1-2 for the parts outside the CDR3, the full variable domain is EPEVTQTPSHQVTQMGQEVILRCVPISNHLYFYWYRQILGQKVEFLVSFYNNEISEKSEIFDDQFSVERPDGSNFTLKIRSTKLEDSAMYFCASSEVRFLFGSGTRLTVV.